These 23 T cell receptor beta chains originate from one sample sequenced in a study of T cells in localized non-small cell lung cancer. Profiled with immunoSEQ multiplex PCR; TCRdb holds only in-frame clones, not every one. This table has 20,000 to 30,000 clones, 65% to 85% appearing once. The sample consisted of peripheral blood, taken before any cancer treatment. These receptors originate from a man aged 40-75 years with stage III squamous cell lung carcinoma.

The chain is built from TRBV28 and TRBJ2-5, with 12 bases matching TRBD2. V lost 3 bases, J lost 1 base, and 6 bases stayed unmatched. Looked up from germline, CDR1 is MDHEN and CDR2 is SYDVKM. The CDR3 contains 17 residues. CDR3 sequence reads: CASSFPTSGRPQETQYF. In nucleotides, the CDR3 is TGTGCCAGCAGTTTCCCGACTAGCGGGAGACCCCAAGAGACCCAGTACTTC. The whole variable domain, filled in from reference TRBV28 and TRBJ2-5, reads DVKVTQSSRYLVKRTGEKVFLECVQDMDHENMFWYRQDPGLGLRLIYFSYDVKMKEKGDIPEGYSVSREKKERFSLILESASTNQTSMYLCASSFPTSGRPQETQYFGPGTRLLVL.

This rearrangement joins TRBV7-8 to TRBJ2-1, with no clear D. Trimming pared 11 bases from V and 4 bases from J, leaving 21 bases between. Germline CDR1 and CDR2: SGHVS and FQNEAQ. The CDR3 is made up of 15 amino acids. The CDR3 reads CAVPKGLLEYNEQFF. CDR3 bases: TGTGCCGTACCCAAGGGCCTCCTGGAGTACAATGAGCAGTTCTTC.

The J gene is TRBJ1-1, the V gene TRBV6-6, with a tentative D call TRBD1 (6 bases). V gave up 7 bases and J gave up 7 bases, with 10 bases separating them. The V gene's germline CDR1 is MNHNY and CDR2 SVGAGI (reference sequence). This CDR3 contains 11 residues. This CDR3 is CASNDRFEAFF. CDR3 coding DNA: TGTGCCAGCAACGACAGGTTTGAAGCTTTCTTT.

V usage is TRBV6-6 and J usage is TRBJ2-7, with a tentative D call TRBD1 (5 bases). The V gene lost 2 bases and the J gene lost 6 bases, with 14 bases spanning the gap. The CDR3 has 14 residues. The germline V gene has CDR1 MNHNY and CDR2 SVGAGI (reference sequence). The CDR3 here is CASSYQGRVFEQYF. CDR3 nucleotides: TGTGCCAGCAGTTACCAGGGTCGGGTGTTCGAGCAGTACTTC.

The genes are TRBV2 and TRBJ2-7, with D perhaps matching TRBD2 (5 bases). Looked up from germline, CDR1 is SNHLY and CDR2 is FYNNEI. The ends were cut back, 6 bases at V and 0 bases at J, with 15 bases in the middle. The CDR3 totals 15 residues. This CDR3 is CASSYSSSNSYEQYF. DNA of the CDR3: TGTGCCAGCAGCTACTCCTCTAGCAACTCCTACGAGCAGTACTTC.

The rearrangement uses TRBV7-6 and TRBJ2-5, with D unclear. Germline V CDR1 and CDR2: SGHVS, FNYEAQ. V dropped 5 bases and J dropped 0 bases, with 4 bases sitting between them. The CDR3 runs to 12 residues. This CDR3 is CASSLYQETQYF. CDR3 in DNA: TGTGCCAGCAGCCTGTACCAAGAGACCCAGTACTTC.

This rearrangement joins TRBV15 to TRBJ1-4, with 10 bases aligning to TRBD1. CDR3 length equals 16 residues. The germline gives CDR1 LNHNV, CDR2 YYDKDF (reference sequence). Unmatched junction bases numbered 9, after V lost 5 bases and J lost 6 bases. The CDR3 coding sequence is TGTGCCACCAGCGGTGGACAGGGGGAAAGGGATGAAAAACTGTTTTTT. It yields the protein CATSGGQGERDEKLFF. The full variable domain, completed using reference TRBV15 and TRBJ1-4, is DAMVIQNPRYQVTQFGKPVTLSCSQTLNHNVMYWYQQKSSQAPKLLFHYYDKDFNNEADTPDNFQSRRPNTSFCFLDIRSPGLGDTAMYLCATSGGQGERDEKLFFGSGTQLSVL.

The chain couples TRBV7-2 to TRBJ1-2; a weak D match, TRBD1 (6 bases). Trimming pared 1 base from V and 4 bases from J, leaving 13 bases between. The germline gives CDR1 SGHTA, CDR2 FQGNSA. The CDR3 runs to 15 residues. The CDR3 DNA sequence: TGTGCCAGCAGCTTAGACTCGGACAGCATCTATGGCTACACCTTC. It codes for CASSLDSDSIYGYTF.

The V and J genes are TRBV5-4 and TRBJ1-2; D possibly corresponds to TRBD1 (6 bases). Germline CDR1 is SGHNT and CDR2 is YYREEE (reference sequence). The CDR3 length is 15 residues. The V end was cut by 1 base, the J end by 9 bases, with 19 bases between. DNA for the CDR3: TGTGCCAGCAGCTTGAAGCCGCGGGGGCGCGGAAGCTACACCTTC. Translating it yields CASSLKPRGRGSYTF. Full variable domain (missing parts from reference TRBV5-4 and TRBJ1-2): ETGVTQSPTHLIKTRGQQVTLRCSSQSGHNTVSWYQQALGQGPQFIFQYYREEENGRGNFPPRFSGLQFPNYSSELNVNALELDDSALYLCASSLKPRGRGSYTFGSGTRLTVV.

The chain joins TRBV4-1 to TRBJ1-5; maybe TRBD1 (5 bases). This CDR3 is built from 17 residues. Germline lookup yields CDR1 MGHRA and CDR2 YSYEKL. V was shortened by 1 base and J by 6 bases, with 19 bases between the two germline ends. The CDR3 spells CASSQVSGVEVGQPQHF. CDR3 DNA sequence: TGCGCCAGCAGCCAAGTATCGGGGGTCGAGGTTGGTCAGCCCCAGCATTTT.

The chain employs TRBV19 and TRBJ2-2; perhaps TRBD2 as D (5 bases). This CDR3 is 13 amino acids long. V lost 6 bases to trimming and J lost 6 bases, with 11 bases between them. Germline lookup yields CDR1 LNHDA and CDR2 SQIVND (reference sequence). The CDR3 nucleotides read TGTGCCAGTAGGGTTGAGGGCGCCGGGGAGCTGTTTTTT. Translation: CASRVEGAGELFF.

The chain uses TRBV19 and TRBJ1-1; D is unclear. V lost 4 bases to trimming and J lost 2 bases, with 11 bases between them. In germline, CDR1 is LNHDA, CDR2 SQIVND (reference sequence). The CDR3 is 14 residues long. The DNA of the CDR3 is TGTGCCAGTAGTAACGGCAGAGTAAACACTGAAGCTTTCTTT. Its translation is CASSNGRVNTEAFF.

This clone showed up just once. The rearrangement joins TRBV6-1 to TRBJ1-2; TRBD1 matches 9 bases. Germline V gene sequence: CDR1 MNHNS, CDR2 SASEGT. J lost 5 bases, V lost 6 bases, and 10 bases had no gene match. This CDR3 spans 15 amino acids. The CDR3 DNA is TGTGCCAGCAGATCAACAGGGGGCGTTTTGTATGGCTACACCTTC. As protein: CASRSTGGVLYGYTF.

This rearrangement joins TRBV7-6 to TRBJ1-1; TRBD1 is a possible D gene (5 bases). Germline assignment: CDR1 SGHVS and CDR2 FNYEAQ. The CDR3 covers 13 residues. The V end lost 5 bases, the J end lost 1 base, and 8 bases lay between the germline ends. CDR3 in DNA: TGTGCCAGCAGCCTACAGGAGAACACTGAAGCTTTCTTT. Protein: CASSLQENTEAFF.

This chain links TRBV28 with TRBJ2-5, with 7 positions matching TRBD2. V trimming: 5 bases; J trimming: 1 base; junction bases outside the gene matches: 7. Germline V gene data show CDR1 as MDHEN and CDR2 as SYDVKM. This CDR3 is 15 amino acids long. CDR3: CASSIWTSGQETQYF. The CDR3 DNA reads TGTGCCAGCAGTATTTGGACTAGTGGCCAAGAGACCCAGTACTTC.

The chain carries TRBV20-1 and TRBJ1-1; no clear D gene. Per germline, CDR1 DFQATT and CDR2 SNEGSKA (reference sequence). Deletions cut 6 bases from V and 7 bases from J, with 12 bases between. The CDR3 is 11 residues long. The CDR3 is CSARPMIEAFF. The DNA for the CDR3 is TGCAGTGCGCGACCGATGATTGAAGCTTTCTTT.

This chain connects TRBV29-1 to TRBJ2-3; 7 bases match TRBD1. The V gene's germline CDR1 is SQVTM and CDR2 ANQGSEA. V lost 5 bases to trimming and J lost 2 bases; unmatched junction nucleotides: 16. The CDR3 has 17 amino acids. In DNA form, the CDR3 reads TGCAGCGTTCCAACCTCCCTCCTGACAGGGTTCACAGATACGCAGTATTTT. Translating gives CSVPTSLLTGFTDTQYF.

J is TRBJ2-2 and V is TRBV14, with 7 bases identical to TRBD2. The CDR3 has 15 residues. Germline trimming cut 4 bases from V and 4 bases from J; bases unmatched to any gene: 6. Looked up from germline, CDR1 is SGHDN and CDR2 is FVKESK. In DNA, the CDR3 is TGTGCCAGCAGCCCCGGGGGGTTCGGCACCGGGGAGCTGTTTTTT. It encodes CASSPGGFGTGELFF. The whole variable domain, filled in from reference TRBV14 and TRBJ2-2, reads EAGVTQFPSHSVIEKGQTVTLRCDPISGHDNLYWYRRVMGKEIKFLLHFVKESKQDESGMPNNRFLAERTGGTYSTLKVQPAELEDSGVYFCASSPGGFGTGELFFGEGSRLTVL.

The CDR3 DNA is TGTGCCAGCTCACCGACACAGGGGGCGCAAGATACGCAGTATTTT. Translated: CASSPTQGAQDTQYF. V is TRBV18 and J is TRBJ2-3; 9 bases map to TRBD1. The V and J ends lost 3 bases and 5 bases, in that order; junction bases with no gene match: 6. The CDR3 loop spans 15 amino acids. The germline gives CDR1 KGHSH, CDR2 LQKENI.

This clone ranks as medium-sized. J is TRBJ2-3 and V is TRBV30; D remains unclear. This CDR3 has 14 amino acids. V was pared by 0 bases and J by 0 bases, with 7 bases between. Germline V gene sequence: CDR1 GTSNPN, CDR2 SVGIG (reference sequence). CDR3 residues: CAWSVLDSTDTQYF. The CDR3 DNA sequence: TGTGCCTGGAGTGTACTGGACAGCACAGATACGCAGTATTTT.

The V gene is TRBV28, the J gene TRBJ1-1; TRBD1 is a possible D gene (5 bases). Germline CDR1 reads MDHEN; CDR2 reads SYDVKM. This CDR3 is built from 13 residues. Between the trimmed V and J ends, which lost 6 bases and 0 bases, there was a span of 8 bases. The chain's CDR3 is CASRGTMNTEAFF. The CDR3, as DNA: TGTGCCAGCAGGGGGACTATGAACACTGAAGCTTTCTTT.

CDR3 region: CASSLDSRGAGYNEQFF. For the CDR3, the DNA is TGTGCCAGCAGCTTAGATTCGCGGGGGGCCGGGTACAATGAGCAGTTCTTC. The chain joins TRBV11-2 to TRBJ2-1, with 8 bases fitting TRBD2. The CDR3 is 17 residues long. V dropped 0 bases and J dropped 4; count of bases not matched to a gene: 8. Germline assignment: CDR1 SGHAT and CDR2 FQNNGV.

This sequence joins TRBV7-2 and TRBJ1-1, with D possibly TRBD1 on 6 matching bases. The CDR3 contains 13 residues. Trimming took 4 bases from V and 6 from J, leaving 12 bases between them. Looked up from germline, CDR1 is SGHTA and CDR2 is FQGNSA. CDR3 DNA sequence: TGTGCCAGCAGCTACGACAGGTTTGCTGAAGCTTTCTTT. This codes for CASSYDRFAEAFF. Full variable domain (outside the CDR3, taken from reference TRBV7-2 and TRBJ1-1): GAGVSQSPSNKVTEKGKDVELRCDPISGHTALYWYRQSLGQGLEFLIYFQGNSAPDKSGLPSDRFSAERTGGSVSTLTIQRTQQEDSAVYLCASSYDRFAEAFFGQGTRLTVV.